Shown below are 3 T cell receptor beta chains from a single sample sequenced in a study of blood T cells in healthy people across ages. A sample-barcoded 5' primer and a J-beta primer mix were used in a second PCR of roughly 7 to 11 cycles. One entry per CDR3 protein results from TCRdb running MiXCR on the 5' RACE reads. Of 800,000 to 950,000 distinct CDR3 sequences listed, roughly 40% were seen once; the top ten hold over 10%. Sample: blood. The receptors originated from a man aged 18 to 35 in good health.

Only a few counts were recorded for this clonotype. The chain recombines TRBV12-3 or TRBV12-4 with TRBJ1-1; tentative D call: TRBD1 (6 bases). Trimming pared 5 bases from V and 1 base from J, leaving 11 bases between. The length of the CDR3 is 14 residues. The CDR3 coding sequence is TGTGCCAGCAGTAGCGGACAGAGGAACACTGAAGCTTTCTTT. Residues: CASSSGQRNTEAFF.

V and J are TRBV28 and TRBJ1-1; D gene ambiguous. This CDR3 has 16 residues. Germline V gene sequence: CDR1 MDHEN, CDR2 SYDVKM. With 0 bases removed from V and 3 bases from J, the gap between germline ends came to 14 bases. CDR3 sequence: CASSLWSDGLDTEAFF. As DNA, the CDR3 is TGTGCCAGCAGTTTATGGTCTGATGGATTGGACACTGAAGCTTTCTTT.

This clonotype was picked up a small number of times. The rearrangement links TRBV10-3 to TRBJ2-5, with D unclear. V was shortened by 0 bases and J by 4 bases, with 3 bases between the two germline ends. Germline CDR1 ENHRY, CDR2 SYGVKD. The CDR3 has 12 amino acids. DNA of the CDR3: TGTGCCATCAGTGAGTCAGGAGAGACCCAGTACTTC. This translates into CAISESGETQYF.